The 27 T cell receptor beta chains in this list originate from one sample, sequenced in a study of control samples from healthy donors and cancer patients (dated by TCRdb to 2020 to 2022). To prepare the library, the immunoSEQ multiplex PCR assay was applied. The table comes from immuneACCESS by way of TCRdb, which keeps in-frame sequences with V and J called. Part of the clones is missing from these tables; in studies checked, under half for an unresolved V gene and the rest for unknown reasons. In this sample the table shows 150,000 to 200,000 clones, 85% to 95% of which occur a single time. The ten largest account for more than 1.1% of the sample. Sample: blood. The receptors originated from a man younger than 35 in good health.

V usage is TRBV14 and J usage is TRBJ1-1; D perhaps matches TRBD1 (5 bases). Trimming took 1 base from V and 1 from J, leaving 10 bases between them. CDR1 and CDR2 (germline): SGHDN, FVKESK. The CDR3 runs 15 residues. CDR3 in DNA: TGTGCCAGCAGCCAAGGGTCAGGGAAGAACACTGAAGCTTTCTTT. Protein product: CASSQGSGKNTEAFF.

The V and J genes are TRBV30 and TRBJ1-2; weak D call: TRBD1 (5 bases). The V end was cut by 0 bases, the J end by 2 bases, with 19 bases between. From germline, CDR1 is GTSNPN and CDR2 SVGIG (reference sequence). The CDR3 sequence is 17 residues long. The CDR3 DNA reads TGTGCCTGGAGTGTAAGTCGCAGGACACTTAGAAACTATGGCTACACCTTC. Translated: CAWSVSRRTLRNYGYTF. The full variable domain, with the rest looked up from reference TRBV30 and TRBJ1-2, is SQTIHQWPATLVQPVGSPLSLECTVEGTSNPNLYWYRQAAGRGLQLLFYSVGIGQISSEVPQNLSASRPQDRQFILSSKKLLLSDSGFYLCAWSVSRRTLRNYGYTFGSGTRLTVV.

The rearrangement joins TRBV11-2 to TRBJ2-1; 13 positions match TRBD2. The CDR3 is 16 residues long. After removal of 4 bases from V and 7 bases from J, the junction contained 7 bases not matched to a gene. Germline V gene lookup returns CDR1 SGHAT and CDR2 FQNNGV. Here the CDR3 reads CASSSTSGGALNEQFF. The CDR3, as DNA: TGTGCCAGCAGCTCAACTAGCGGGGGGGCCTTAAATGAGCAGTTCTTC.

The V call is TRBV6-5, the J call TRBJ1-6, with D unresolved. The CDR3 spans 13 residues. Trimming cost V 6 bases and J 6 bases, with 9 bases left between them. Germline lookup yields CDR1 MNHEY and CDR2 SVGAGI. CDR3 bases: TGTGCCAGCAGCCCCACTGGTAATTCACCCCTCCACTTT. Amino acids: CASSPTGNSPLHF.

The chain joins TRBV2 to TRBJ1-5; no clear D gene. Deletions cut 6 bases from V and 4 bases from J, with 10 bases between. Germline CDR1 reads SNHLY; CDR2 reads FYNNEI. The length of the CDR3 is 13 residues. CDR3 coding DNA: TGTGCCAGCAGAAGCGGCCCGAATCAGCCCCAGCATTTT. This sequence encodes CASRSGPNQPQHF.

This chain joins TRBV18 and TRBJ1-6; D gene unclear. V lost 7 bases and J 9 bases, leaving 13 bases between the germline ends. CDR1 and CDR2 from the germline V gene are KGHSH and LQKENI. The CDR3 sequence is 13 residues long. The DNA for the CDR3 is TGTGCCAGCTGTATGGGGTTGGGTTCACCCCTCCACTTT. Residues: CASCMGLGSPLHF.

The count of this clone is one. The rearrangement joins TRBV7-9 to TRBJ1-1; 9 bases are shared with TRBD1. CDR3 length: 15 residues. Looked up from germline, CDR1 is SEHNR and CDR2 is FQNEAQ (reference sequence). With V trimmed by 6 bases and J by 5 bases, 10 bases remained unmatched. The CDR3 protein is CASSWTGDEWTEAFF. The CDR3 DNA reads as TGTGCCAGCAGTTGGACAGGGGATGAGTGGACTGAAGCTTTCTTT.

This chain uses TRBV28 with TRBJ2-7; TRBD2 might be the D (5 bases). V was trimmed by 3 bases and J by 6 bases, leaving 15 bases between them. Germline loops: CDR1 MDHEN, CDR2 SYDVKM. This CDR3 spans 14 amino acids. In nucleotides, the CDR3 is TGTGCCAGCAGTTTTCCGGGGAGTGTTGGCGAGCAGTACTTC. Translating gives CASSFPGSVGEQYF.

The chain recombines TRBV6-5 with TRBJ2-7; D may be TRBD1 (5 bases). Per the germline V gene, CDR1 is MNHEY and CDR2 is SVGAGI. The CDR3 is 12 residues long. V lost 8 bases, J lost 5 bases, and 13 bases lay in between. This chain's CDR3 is CASSTPRDEQYF. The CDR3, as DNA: TGTGCCAGCTCAACCCCCAGGGACGAGCAGTACTTC.

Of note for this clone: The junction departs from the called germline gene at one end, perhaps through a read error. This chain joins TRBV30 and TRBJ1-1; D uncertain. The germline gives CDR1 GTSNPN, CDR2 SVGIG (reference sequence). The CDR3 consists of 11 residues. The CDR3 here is CAWSVRYGVGF. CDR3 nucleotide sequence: TGTGCCTGGAGTGTACGGTATGGGGTGGGGTTT.

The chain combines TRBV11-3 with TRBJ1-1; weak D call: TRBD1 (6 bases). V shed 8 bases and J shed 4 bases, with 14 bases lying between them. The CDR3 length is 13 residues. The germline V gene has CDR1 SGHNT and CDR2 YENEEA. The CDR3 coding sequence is TGTGCCAGCTCCACAGGGTTGGGCACTGAAGCTTTCTTT. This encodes CASSTGLGTEAFF.

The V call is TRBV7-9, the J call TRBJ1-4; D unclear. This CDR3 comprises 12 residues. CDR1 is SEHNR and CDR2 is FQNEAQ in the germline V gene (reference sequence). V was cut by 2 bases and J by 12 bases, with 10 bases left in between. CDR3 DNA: TGTGCCAGCAGCTTAAAATCCCACGAACTGTTTTTT. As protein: CASSLKSHELFF.

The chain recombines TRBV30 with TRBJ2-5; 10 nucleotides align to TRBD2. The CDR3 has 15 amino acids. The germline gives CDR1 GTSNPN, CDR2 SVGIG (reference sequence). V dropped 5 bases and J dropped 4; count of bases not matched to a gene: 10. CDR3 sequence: CAWASGGTSVETQYF. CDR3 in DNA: TGTGCCTGGGCCTCAGGCGGGACTAGCGTAGAGACCCAGTACTTC.

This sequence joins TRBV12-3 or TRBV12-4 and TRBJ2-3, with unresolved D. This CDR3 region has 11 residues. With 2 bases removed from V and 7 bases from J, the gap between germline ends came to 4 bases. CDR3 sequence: CASSLFHTQYF. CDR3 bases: TGTGCCAGCAGTTTATTTCATACGCAGTATTTT.

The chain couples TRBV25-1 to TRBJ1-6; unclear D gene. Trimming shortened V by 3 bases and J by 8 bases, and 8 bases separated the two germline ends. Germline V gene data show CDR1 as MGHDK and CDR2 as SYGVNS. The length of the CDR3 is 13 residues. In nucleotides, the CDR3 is TGTGCCAGCAGTGATAGGGAGGATTCACCCCTCCACTTT. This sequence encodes CASSDREDSPLHF.

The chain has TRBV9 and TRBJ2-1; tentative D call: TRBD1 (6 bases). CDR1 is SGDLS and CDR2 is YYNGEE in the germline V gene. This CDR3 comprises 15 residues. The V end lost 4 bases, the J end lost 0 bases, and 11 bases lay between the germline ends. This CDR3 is CASSPEGDSYNEQFF. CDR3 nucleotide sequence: TGTGCCAGCAGCCCCGAGGGGGACTCCTACAATGAGCAGTTCTTC.

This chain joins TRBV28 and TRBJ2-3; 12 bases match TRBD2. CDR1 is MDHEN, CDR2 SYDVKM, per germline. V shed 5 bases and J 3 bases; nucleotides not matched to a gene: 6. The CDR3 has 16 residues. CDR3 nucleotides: TGTGCCAGCAGTACCGCTAGCGGGGGGGAGACAGATACGCAGTATTTT. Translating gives CASSTASGGETDTQYF.

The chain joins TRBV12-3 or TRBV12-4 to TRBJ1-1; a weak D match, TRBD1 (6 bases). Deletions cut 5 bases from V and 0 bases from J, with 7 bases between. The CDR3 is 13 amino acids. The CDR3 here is CASSRQVNTEAFF. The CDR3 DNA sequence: TGTGCCAGCAGTAGACAGGTGAACACTGAAGCTTTCTTT.

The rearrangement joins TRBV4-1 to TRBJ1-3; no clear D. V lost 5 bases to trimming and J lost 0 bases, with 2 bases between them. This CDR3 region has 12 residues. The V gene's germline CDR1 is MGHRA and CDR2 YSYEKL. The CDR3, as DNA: TGCGCCAGCAGCGACTCTGGAAACACCATATATTTT. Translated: CASSDSGNTIYF.

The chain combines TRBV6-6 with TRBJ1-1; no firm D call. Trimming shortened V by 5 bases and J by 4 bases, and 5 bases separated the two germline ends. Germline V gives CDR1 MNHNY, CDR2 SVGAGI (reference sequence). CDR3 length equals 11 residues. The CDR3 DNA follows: TGTGCCAGCAGTATTCTCACTGAAGCTTTCTTT. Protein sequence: CASSILTEAFF.

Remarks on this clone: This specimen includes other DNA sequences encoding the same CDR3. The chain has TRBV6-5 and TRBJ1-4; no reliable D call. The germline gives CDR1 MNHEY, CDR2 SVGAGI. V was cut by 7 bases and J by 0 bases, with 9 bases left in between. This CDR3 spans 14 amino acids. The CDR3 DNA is TGTGCCAGCACCAGGACCGCAACTAATGAAAAACTGTTTTTT. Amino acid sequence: CASTRTATNEKLFF.

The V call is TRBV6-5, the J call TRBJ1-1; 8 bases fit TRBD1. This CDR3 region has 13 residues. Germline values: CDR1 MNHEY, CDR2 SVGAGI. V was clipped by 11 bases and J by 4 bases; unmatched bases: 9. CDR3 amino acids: CAGRTGRATEAFF. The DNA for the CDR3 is TGTGCCGGAAGGACAGGGAGAGCCACTGAAGCTTTCTTT.

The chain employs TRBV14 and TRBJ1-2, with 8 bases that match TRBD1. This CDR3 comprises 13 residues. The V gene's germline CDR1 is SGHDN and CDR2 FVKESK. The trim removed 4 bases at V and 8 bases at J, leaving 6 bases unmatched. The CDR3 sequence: CASSRDRGTGYTF. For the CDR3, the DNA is TGTGCCAGCAGCCGAGACAGGGGAACAGGCTACACCTTC.

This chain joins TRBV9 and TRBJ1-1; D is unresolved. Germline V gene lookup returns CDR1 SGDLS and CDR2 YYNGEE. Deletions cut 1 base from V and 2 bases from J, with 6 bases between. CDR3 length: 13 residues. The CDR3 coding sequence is TGTGCCAGCAGCGTATTCCTTAACACTGAAGCTTTCTTT. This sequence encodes CASSVFLNTEAFF.

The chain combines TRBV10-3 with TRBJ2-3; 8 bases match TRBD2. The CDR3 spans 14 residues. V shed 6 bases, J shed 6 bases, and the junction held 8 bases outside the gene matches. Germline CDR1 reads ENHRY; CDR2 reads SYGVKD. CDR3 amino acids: CAIRQSGGGDTQYF. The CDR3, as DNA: TGTGCCATCAGACAAAGCGGGGGAGGGGATACGCAGTATTTT.

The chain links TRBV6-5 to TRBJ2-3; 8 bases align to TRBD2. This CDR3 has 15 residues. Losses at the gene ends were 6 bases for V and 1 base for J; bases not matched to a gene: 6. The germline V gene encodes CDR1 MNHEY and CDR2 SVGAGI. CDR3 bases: TGTGCCAGCAGCCCCATGGGACTAGGCACAGATACGCAGTATTTT. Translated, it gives CASSPMGLGTDTQYF.

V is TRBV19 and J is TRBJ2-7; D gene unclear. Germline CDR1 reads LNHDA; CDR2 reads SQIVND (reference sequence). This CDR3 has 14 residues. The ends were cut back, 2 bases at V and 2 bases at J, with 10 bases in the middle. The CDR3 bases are TGTGCCAGTAGTATACAGGCAGGACCCTACGAGCAGTACTTC. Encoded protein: CASSIQAGPYEQYF.